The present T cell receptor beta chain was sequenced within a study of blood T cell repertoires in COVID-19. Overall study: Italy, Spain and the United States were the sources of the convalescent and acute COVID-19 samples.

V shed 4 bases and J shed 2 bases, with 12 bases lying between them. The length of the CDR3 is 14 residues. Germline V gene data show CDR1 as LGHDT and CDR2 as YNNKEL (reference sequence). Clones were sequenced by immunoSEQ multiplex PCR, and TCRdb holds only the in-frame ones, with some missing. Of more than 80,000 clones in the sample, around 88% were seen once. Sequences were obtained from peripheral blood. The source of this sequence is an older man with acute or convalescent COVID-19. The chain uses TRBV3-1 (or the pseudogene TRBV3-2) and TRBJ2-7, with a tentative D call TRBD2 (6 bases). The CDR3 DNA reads TGTGCCAGCAGCCTCGGGACGGGAGCCTACGAGCAGTACTTC. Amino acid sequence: CASSLGTGAYEQYF.